Included here is one T cell receptor (beta chain) sequence, with context. As yet, its antigen is unknown. The CDR3 is 16 residues long. V was clipped by 2 bases and J by 7 bases; unmatched bases: 12. Germline-derived CDR1 and CDR2 are MDHEN and SYDVKM. The data belong to a study of CD8 T cells in Susac syndrome. Study-wide results and caveats: By the study's own acknowledgment, its TCR sequencing and HLA analysis included relatively few individuals.

RNA in amounts of roughly 0.45 to 1 ug was reverse transcribed with random hexamers. One entry per CDR3 protein, called by TCRdb with MiXCR from the immunoSEQ multiplex PCR reads. The sample carries around 190,000 distinct CDR3 sequences, approximately 95% recorded once. This TCR came from a human donor in good health. The material sequenced was CD4+ T cells from PBMCs. The chain joins TRBV28 to TRBJ2-7; 9 bases match TRBD2. The CDR3 region has the DNA TGTGCCAGCAGTTTAACTTTAGGCGGGAGGGCCGGAGAGCAGTACTTC. Protein sequence: CASSLTLGGRAGEQYF.